A selection of T cell receptor delta chains follows, all from one sample in a study of gamma-delta T cells after stem cell transplantation. TCRdb re-called the RT-PCR reads via CATT. In the table there are 5,500 to 6,500 delta-chain clones, 1.5% to 2.5% of which are singletons. Source material: gamma-delta T cells. These receptors were collected from a human donor. It is not recorded whose cells these are; they may come from a transplant donor. CDR3s include the opening cysteine and the closing phenylalanine or tryptophan. D genes are given only for firm matches. A row's size may be missing; if present it is once, few, many or a size class.

>TRDD3|TRDJ1|.|TRDV2
TGTGCCTGTGACACTTTTCCAACTGGGGGACACACCGATAAACTCATCTTT
CACDTFPTGGHTDKLIF
>TRDD3|TRDJ1|.|TRDV2
TGTGCCTGTGACGGTCTGGGGGAACCCTACACCGATAAACTCATCTTT
CACDGLGEPYTDKLIF
>.|TRDJ1|many|TRDV1
TGTGCTCTTGGGGATCTCCCGTTTAATTGGGGGCCCCAAGTTGGCACCGATAAACTCATCTTT
CALGDLPFNWGPQVGTDKLIF
>TRDD3|TRDJ2|few|TRDV2
TGTGCCTGTGACAAGCTGGGGGATGGGGGGACAGCACAACTCTTCTTT
CACDKLGDGGTAQLFF
>TRDD3|TRDJ1|.|TRDV2
TGTGCCTGTGACCCACTTGTCCTGGGGGATACGCCTCGAGGCGATAAACTCATCTTT
CACDPLVLGDTPRGDKLIF
>TRDD3|TRDJ1|.|TRDV2
TGTGCCTGTGACAAACTGGGGGATACGCGGCCGGGGCTTAGTCACATCGATAAACTCATCTTT
CACDKLGDTRPGLSHIDKLIF
>.|TRDJ1|.|TRDV1
TGTGCTCTTGGGGTCCCGATTGGGGGGGACGATAAACTCATCTTT
CALGVPIGGDDKLIF
>TRDD3|TRDJ1|medium-sized|TRDV2
TGTGCCTGTGACACACTGGGGGATAGGGGCGGCGATAAACTCATCTTT
CACDTLGDRGGDKLIF
>TRDD3|TRDJ1|few|TRDV2
TGTGCCTGTGACTCCTTACTGGGGGCTAAGTACACCGATAAACTCATCTTT
CACDSLLGAKYTDKLIF
>TRDD3|TRDJ1|few|TRDV2
TGTGCCTGTGACGCTGTACTGGGGGATACTACAGACACCGATAAACTCATCTTT
CACDAVLGDTTDTDKLIF
>.|TRDJ1|large|TRDV2
TGTGCCTGTGACACCGCGGGGTACACCGATAAACTCATCTTT
CACDTAGYTDKLIF
>TRDD3|TRDJ1|few|TRDV2
TGTGCCTGTGACACCCTGGGGGATCGATACACCGATAAACTCATCTTT
CACDTLGDRYTDKLIF
>TRDD3|TRDJ1|many|TRDV2
TGTGCCTGTGACACCGTCCAGATACTGGGGGATAAACCTGCATACACCGATAAACTCATCTTT
CACDTVQILGDKPAYTDKLIF
>TRDD3|TRDJ1|.|TRDV2
TGTGCCTGTGACACCGTACTGGGGGATACGGGAAATCTACCCGATAAACTCATCTTT
CACDTVLGDTGNLPDKLIF
>TRDD3|TRDJ1|.|TRDV2
TGTGCCTGTGACTCACTGGGGGATACGCGGATGTACACCGATAAACTCATCTTT
CACDSLGDTRMYTDKLIF
>TRDD3|TRDJ1|medium-sized|TRDV2
TGTGCCTGTGAACGACTGGCTGGGGGATACCATCTGTACACCGATAAACTCATCTTT
CACERLAGGYHLYTDKLIF
>TRDD3|TRDJ1|few|TRDV2
TGTGCCTGTGACAGCTTGGGGGATCCACCGACCGATAAACTCATCTTT
CACDSLGDPPTDKLIF
>TRDD3|TRDJ1|few|TRDV2
TGTGCCTGTGACTCGGTACTGGGGGATACGCGGGGAGGTGAGGGACCGTACACCGATAAACTCATCTTT
CACDSVLGDTRGGEGPYTDKLIF
>.|TRDJ3|medium-sized|TRDV2
TGTGCCTGTGACACGCCAAGCTCCTGGGACACCCGACAGATGTTTTTC
CACDTPSSWDTRQMFF
>TRDD3|TRDJ1|.|TRDV2
TGTGCCTGTGACACCGTAGAGCTGGGGGATACGCCGGGCACCGATAAACTCATCTTT
CACDTVELGDTPGTDKLIF
>TRDD3|TRDJ3|.|TRDV2
TGTGCCTGTGACACATTACTGGGGGACTCCAGCTCCTGGGACACCCGACAGATGTTTTTC
CACDTLLGDSSSWDTRQMFF
>TRDD3|TRDJ1|.|TRDV2
TGTGCCTGTGACAAACTGGGGGATACCCTCCTCACCGATAAACTCATCTTT
CACDKLGDTLLTDKLIF
>TRDD3|TRDJ1|medium-sized|TRDV2
TGTGCCTGTGAGTCGTTACTGGGGGATAATCACACCGATAAACTCATCTTT
CACESLLGDNHTDKLIF
>TRDD3|TRDJ1|many|TRDV2
TGTGCCTGTGACCTGGTAGGACCGCTGGGGGATCCTCGCGATAAACTCATCTTT
CACDLVGPLGDPRDKLIF
>TRDD3|TRDJ1|medium-sized|TRDV2
TGTGCCTGTGACACCGTACTGGGGGATACGCGGATTAGCACCGATAAACTCATCTTT
CACDTVLGDTRISTDKLIF
>TRDD3|TRDJ1|medium-sized|TRDV2
TGTGCCTGTGACACGATTGGTGGGGGACGCCCTCCCGATAAACTCATCTTT
CACDTIGGGRPPDKLIF
>TRDD3|TRDJ1|.|TRDV2
TGTGCCTGTGACAATCTGGGGGATCTGATTCCGTACACCGATAAACTCATCTTT
CACDNLGDLIPYTDKLIF
>.|TRDJ1|many|TRDV2
TGTGCCTGTGAGGGTATTGGTACCGATAAACTCATCTTT
CACEGIGTDKLIF
>.|TRDJ1|few|TRDV1
TGTGCTCTTGGGGAAAACTACCCCGCCGCTTCCTGGGTGGTAACCGATAAACTCATCTTT
CALGENYPAASWVVTDKLIF
>TRDD3|TRDJ2|few|TRDV1
TGTGCTCTTGGGGAACTACGGGGTCTTCCTACAGGTTTGCTGGGGGATACGAGAACAGCACAACTCTTCTTT
CALGELRGLPTGLLGDTRTAQLFF
>TRDD3|TRDJ1|.|TRDV2
TGTGCCTGTGACACGATAGAGGGGGATACCCCCACCGATAAACTCATCTTT
CACDTIEGDTPTDKLIF
>TRDD3|TRDJ3|.|TRDV2
TGTGCCTGTGACAGGATCCACACGAATGGGGGATACTCGGTTTCCTGGGACACCCGACAGATGTTTTTC
CACDRIHTNGGYSVSWDTRQMFF
>TRDD3|TRDJ1|.|TRDV2
TGTGCCTGTGACACCATTTCTTCCACCCCTTTACTGGGGGATACGAGCACCGATAAACTCATCTTT
CACDTISSTPLLGDTSTDKLIF
>TRDD3|TRDJ1|few|TRDV2
TGTGCCTGTGACACCGTTTTCACCCTGGGGGATACGCCTAAAGGCTCCGATAAACTCATCTTT
CACDTVFTLGDTPKGSDKLIF
>TRDD3|TRDJ1|many|TRDV2
TGTGCCTGTGACACCCTGGGGGATAAGGGCGATAAACTCATCTTT
CACDTLGDKGDKLIF
>TRDD3|TRDJ1|large|TRDV2
TGTGCCTGTGACACCCTGGGGGACACACGGAACACCGATAAACTCATCTTT
CACDTLGDTRNTDKLIF
>TRDD3|TRDJ1|medium-sized|TRDV2
TGTGCCTGTGACCTGCTGGGGGATCCCTCGGGCGATAAACTCATCTTT
CACDLLGDPSGDKLIF
>TRDD3|TRDJ3|few|TRDV2
TGTGCCTGTGACACCCTGGGGGATACGCACTACCCCTGGGACACCCGACAGATGTTTTTC
CACDTLGDTHYPWDTRQMFF
>TRDD3|TRDJ1|few|TRDV2
TGTGCCTGTGACGCTGTACTGGGGGACCCACATACGGTCACCGATAAACTCATCTTT
CACDAVLGDPHTVTDKLIF
>TRDD3|TRDJ1|.|TRDV2
TGTGCCTGTGACATACTGGGGGATACTACCAAAACGTACACCGATAAACTCATCTTT
CACDILGDTTKTYTDKLIF
>.|TRDJ3|few|TRDV2
TGTGCCTGTGACCCCGCGGGGGAGCAATCCTGGGACACCCGACAGATGTTTTTC
CACDPAGEQSWDTRQMFF
>TRDD3|TRDJ1|few|TRDV1
TGTGCTCTTGGGGAATTACTTCCGGCCAGTACTGGGGGATACGAGACCGATAAACTCATCTTT
CALGELLPASTGGYETDKLIF
>TRDD3|TRDJ3|medium-sized|TRDV2
TGTGCCTGTGACACCGTACTGGGGGATACGCGTAGCTGGGACACCCGACAGATGTTTTTC
CACDTVLGDTRSWDTRQMFF
>TRDD3|TRDJ1|.|TRDV2
TGTGCCTGTGACACGCTAGCCCTAACTGGGGGATCCACCGATAAACTCATCTTT
CACDTLALTGGSTDKLIF
>.|TRDJ1|medium-sized|TRDV2
TGTGCCTGTGACACCGTTACGACCTCTGGGGACTCATGGGGAGGGGGCACCGATAAACTCATCTTT
CACDTVTTSGDSWGGGTDKLIF
>.|TRDJ1|many|TRAV29/DV5
TGTGCAGCAAGACCAGTCCTAAACGTCCGTGTATACACCGATAAACTCATCTTT
CAARPVLNVRVYTDKLIF
>.|TRDJ1|medium-sized|TRDV2
TGTGCCTGTGACACCGTGCTAGACCCTTCGCGAAATCCTTTGTACACCGATAAACTCATCTTT
CACDTVLDPSRNPLYTDKLIF
>TRDD3|TRDJ1|.|TRDV2
TGTGCTTGTGACACCGTTGGGGGATACACCGATAAACTCATTTTT
CACDTVGGYTDKLIF
>TRDD3|TRDJ3|medium-sized|TRDV2
TGTGCCTGTGATTTCCTGGGGGATATCGGTTCCTGGGACACCCGACAGATGTTTTTC
CACDFLGDIGSWDTRQMFF
>.|TRDJ3|medium-sized|TRDV2
TGTGCCTGTGACACCGGCGGGTTCGGCTCCTGGGACACCCGACAGATGTTTTTC
CACDTGGFGSWDTRQMFF
>TRDD3|TRDJ3|few|TRDV2
TGTGCCTGTGACACCTTACTGGGGGATTTTTCCTGGGACACCCGACAGATGTTTTTC
CACDTLLGDFSWDTRQMFF
>TRDD3|TRDJ1|.|TRDV2
TGTGCCTGTGACACCGTCGCTACATGGGGGATACCCTTCCTAACAATGCACCTGTACTGGGGGATCCCCGATAAACTCATCTTT
CACDTVATWGIPFLTMHLYWGIPDKLIF